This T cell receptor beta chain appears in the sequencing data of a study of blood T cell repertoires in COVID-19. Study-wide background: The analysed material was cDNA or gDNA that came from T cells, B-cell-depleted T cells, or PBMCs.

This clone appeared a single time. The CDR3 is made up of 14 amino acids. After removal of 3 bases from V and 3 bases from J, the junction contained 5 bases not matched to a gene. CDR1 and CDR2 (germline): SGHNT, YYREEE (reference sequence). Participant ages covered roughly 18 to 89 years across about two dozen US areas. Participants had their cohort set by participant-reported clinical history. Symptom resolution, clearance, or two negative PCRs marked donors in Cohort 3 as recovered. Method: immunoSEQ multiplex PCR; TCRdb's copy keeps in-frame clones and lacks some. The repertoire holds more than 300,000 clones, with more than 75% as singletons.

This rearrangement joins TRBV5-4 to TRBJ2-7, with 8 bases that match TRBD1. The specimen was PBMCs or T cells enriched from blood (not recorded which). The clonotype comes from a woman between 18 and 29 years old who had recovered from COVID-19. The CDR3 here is CASSSGTGGYEQYF. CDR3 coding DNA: TGTGCCAGCAGCTCCGGGACAGGAGGCTACGAGCAGTACTTC.